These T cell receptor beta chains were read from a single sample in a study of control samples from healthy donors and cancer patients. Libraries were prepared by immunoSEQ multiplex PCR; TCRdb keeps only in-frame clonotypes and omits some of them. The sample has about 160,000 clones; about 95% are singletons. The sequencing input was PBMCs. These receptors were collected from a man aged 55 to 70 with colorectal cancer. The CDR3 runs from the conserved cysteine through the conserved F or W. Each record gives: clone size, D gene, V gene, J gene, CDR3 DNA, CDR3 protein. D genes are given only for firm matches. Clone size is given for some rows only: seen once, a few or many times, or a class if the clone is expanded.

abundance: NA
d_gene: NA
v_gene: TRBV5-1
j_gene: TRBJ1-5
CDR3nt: TGCGCCAGCAGCACCGGACTAAATCAGCCCCAGCATTTT
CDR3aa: CASSTGLNQPQHF

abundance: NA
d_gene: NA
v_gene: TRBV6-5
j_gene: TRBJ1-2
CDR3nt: TGTGCCAGCAGTTCCCCGCCAGGGGATTATGGCTACACCTTC
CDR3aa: CASSSPPGDYGYTF

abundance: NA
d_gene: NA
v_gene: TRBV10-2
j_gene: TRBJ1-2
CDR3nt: TGCGCCAGCAGGCAGGATTACAACTATGGCTACACCTTC
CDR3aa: CASRQDYNYGYTF

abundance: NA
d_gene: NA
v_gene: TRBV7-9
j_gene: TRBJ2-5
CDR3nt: TGTGCCAGCAGCTTAGTGAGCCAGAAGCGGCAAGAGACCCAGTACTTC
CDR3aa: CASSLVSQKRQETQYF

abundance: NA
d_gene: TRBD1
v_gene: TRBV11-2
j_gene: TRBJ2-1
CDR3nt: TGTGCCAGCAGCTTAGGGGACAGAACCTACAATGAGCAGTTCTTC
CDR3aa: CASSLGDRTYNEQFF

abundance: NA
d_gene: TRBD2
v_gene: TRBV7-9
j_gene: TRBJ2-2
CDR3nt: TGTGCCAGCAGCTTAGTCAGCGGGATTCGTTCCGGGGAGCTGTTTTTT
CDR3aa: CASSLVSGIRSGELFF

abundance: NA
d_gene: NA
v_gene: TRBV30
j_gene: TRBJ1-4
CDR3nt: TGTGCCTGGAGTGTACTCGGGGCAACTAATGAAAAACTGTTTTTT
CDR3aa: CAWSVLGATNEKLFF

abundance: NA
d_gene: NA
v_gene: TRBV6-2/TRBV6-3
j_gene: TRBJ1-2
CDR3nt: TGTGCCAGCAGTTATTTGGAGGGTTATGGCTACACCTTC
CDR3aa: CASSYLEGYGYTF

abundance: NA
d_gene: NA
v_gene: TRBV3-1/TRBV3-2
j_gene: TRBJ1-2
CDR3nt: TGTGCCAGCAGCCAAGACAGGGGATTTTTCTATGGCTACACCTTC
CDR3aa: CASSQDRGFFYGYTF

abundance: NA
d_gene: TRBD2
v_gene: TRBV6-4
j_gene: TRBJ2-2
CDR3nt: TGTGCCAGCAGCCCCCGGGACTACCCCCCCGGGGAGCTGTTTTTT
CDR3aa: CASSPRDYPPGELFF

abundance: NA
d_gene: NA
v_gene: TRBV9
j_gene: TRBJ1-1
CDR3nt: TGTGCCAGCAGCCCTAAGATCCCCCTCGGAACTGAAGCTTTCTTT
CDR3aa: CASSPKIPLGTEAFF

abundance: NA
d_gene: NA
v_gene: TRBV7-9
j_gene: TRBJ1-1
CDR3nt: TGTGCCAGCAGCCCAGGACTAGGGGCTAACACTGAAGCTTTCTTT
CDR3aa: CASSPGLGANTEAFF

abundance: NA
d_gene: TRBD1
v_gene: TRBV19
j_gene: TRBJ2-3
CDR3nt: TGTGCCAGTAGGGACAGGGGGGTAACTAGCACAGATACGCAGTATTTT
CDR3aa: CASRDRGVTSTDTQYF

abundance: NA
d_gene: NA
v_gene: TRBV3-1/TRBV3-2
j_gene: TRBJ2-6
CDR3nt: TGTGCCAGCAGCCAAATGCAGGGGCGGTCCGGGGCCAACGTCCTGACTTTC
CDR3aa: CASSQMQGRSGANVLTF

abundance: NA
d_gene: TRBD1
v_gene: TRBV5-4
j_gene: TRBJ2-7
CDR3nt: TGTGCCAGCAGCGCCGGGACAGGGGCCTCCTACGAGCAGTACTTC
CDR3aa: CASSAGTGASYEQYF

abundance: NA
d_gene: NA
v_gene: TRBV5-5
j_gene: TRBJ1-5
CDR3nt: TGTGCCAGCAGCCCTGGGAGTCCCTCTTTGCCCCAGCATTTT
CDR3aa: CASSPGSPSLPQHF

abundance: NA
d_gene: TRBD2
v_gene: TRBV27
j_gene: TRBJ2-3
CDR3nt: TGTGCCAGCAGTTCTGGACTAGCGGGGACTTCTTTCACAGATACGCAGTATTTT
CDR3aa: CASSSGLAGTSFTDTQYF

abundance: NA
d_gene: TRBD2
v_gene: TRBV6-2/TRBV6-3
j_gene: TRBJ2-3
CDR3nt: TGTGCCAGCAGTTTCCTTTTAAATAGCGGGACGCAGTATTTT
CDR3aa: CASSFLLNSGTQYF

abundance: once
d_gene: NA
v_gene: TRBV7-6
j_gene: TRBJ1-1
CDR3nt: TGTGCCAGCAGCTTATGGGGGGGGACATCGGCAGAGAACACTGAAGCTTTCTTT
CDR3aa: CASSLWGGTSAENTEAFF

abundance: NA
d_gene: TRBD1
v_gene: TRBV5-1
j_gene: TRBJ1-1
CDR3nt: TGCGCCAGCAGCACGTGGACAGGTACGAACACTGAAGCTTTCTTT
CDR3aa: CASSTWTGTNTEAFF

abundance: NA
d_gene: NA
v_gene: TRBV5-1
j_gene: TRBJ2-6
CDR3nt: TGCGCCAGCAGCTTGGATGGCAGGGAAGGTTTCTCTGGGGCCAACGTCCTGACTTTC
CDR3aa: CASSLDGREGFSGANVLTF

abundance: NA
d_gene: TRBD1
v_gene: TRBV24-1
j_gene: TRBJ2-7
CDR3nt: TGTGCCACCAGTGATCCCGGGACAGGGGGCTACGAGCAGTACTTC
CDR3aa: CATSDPGTGGYEQYF

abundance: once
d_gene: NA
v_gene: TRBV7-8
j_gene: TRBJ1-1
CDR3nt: TGTGCCAGCAGCTTAGGGGTGGCGGGCACTGAAGCTTTCTTT
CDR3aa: CASSLGVAGTEAFF

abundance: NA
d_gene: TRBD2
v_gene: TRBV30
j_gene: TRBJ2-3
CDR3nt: TGTGCCTGGAGTGCTCTAGCGGACACAGATACGCAGTATTTT
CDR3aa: CAWSALADTDTQYF

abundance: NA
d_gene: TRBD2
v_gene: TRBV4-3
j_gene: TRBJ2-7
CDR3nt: TGCGCCAGCAGCCAAGATTGGGGCGTGGGGACTAGTATTTACGAGCAGTACTTC
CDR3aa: CASSQDWGVGTSIYEQYF

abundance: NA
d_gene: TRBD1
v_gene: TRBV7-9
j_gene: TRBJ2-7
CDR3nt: TGTGCCAGCAGCCTACTATCGGGACAGGGATACTACGAGCAGTACTTC
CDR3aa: CASSLLSGQGYYEQYF

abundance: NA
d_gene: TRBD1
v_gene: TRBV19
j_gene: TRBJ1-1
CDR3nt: TGTGCCAGTAGTTATTCAGGGGGCGTGAACACTGAAGCTTTCTTT
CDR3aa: CASSYSGGVNTEAFF

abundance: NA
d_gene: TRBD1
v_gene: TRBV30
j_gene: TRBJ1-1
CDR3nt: TGTGCCTGGAGTGTAGGAGCAGGACAGGTTGAAGCTTTCTTT
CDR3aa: CAWSVGAGQVEAFF

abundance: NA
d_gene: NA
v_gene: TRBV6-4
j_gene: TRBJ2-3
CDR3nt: TGTGCCAGCAGTGTTGGGAGCACAGATACGCAGTATTTT
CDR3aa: CASSVGSTDTQYF

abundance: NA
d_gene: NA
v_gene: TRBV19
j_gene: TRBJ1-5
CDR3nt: TGTGCCAGTAGTATAGAAAACAGTTATAGCAATCAGCCCCAGCATTTT
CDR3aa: CASSIENSYSNQPQHF

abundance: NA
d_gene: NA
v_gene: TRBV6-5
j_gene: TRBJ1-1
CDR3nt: TGTGCCAGCAGCCACATAGTCAACACTGAAGCTTTCTTT
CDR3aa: CASSHIVNTEAFF

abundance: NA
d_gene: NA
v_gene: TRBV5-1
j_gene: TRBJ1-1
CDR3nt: TGCGCCAGCAGCTTGAGGCAGGGAGGGATAAACACTGAAGCTTTCTTT
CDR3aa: CASSLRQGGINTEAFF